What follows are 15 T cell receptor beta chains derived from one specimen sequenced in a study of pediatric ulcerative colitis. The rectum was sampled with one to two pinch biopsies at colonoscopy. Sequencing used immunoSEQ multiplex PCR; TCRdb keeps in-frame clones, though not all of them. The sample yields around 40,000 clones, roughly four fifths seen once. The specimen was gut tissue. These receptors came from a boy aged 5-17 years with severe ulcerative colitis.

This chain links TRBV28 with TRBJ1-1; 7 nucleotides align to TRBD1. J lost 4 bases, V lost 3 bases, and 5 bases had no gene match. There are 14 residues in the CDR3. The germline V gene has CDR1 MDHEN and CDR2 SYDVKM. The CDR3: CASSFRGRGTEAFF. The DNA of the CDR3 is TGTGCCAGCAGTTTTAGGGGGCGAGGCACTGAAGCTTTCTTT. Complete variable domain (other parts from reference TRBV28 and TRBJ1-1): DVKVTQSSRYLVKRTGEKVFLECVQDMDHENMFWYRQDPGLGLRLIYFSYDVKMKEKGDIPEGYSVSREKKERFSLILESASTNQTSMYLCASSFRGRGTEAFFGQGTRLTVV.

The chain uses TRBV4-1 and TRBJ2-7, with a tentative D call TRBD2 (5 bases). Germline CDR1 reads MGHRA; CDR2 reads YSYEKL. V was shortened by 4 bases and J by 5 bases, with 6 bases between the two germline ends. The CDR3 covers 11 residues. The CDR3 region is CASSLAHEQYF. The CDR3 nucleotides read TGCGCCAGCAGCCTAGCGCACGAGCAGTACTTC.

This chain uses TRBV11-2 with TRBJ1-4; 7 bases match TRBD1. The V gene's germline CDR1 is SGHAT and CDR2 FQNNGV. The CDR3 spans 14 residues. Trimming removed 3 bases from V and 4 bases from J; junction bases left unmatched: 2. The CDR3 loop reads CASSFRQGNEKLFF. For the CDR3, the DNA is TGTGCCAGCAGCTTTCGACAGGGTAATGAAAAACTGTTTTTT.

J is TRBJ1-3 and V is TRBV7-2; D ambiguous. Germline CDR1 is SGHTA and CDR2 is FQGNSA. V shed 6 bases and J shed 2 bases, with 14 bases lying between them. CDR3 size: 15 residues. Here the CDR3 reads CASRLSAEPGNTIYF. The CDR3, as DNA: TGTGCCAGCAGACTCTCAGCAGAGCCTGGAAACACCATATATTTT. The variable domain in full, completed from reference TRBV7-2 and TRBJ1-3, reads GAGVSQSPSNKVTEKGKDVELRCDPISGHTALYWYRQSLGQGLEFLIYFQGNSAPDKSGLPSDRFSAERTGGSVSTLTIQRTQQEDSAVYLCASRLSAEPGNTIYFGEGSWLTVV.

J is TRBJ1-1 and V is TRBV28; 11 positions match TRBD1. V lost 5 bases and J lost 5; bases outside the gene matches: 4. This CDR3 contains 14 residues. CDR1 is MDHEN and CDR2 is SYDVKM in the germline V gene. The chain's CDR3 is CASSRTGGGTEAFF. Written as DNA, the CDR3 is TGTGCCAGCAGTCGGACAGGGGGCGGGACTGAAGCTTTCTTT.

This chain links TRBV21-1 with TRBJ2-7; the table names TRBD1, a call not compared with the DNA. TRBV21-1 is a pseudogene. CDR3 size: 13 residues. The CDR3, as DNA: TGTGCCAGCAGCAGGACGAACAGGGCCCTCTCCGACTTC. It codes for CASSRTNRALSDF.

The V and J genes are TRBV5-1 and TRBJ2-1; D not certain. The CDR3 sequence is 15 residues long. Germline V lookup: CDR1 SGHRS, CDR2 YFSETQ. Trimming shortened V by 0 bases and J by 2 bases, and 9 bases separated the two germline ends. The CDR3 loop is CASSLGGPAYNEQFF. The CDR3 DNA sequence: TGCGCCAGCAGCTTGGGCGGCCCAGCCTACAATGAGCAGTTCTTC.

This sequence joins TRBV5-4 and TRBJ2-5; D is undetermined. CDR3 length: 14 amino acids. Germline V CDR1 and CDR2: SGHNT, YYREEE (reference sequence). Trimming pared 0 bases from V and 5 bases from J, leaving 11 bases between. This CDR3 is CASSLDPGMETQYF. CDR3 bases: TGTGCCAGCAGCTTGGATCCTGGAATGGAGACCCAGTACTTC.

V gene TRBV4-1 combines with J gene TRBJ1-1; D call uncertain. This CDR3 is built from 15 residues. Trimming left V 2 bases short and J 11 bases short, with 21 bases between. The germline V gene has CDR1 MGHRA and CDR2 YSYEKL. CDR3 nucleotide sequence: TGCGCCAGCAGCCAAAACTGGGAGGGCCTAGAGAGGGCTTTCTTT. Encoded protein: CASSQNWEGLERAFF.

The chain is built from TRBV7-3 and TRBJ2-7, with TRBD1 matching over 7 bases. V was pared by 10 bases and J by 0 bases, with 12 bases of the junction left unmatched. Germline V lookup: CDR1 SGHTA, CDR2 FQGTGA. The CDR3 spans 15 residues. The CDR3 DNA follows: TGTGCCACCGGGTCCCAGGGACAGCCCTCCTACGAGCAGTACTTC. Residues: CATGSQGQPSYEQYF. The full variable domain, with the rest looked up from reference TRBV7-3 and TRBJ2-7, is GAGVSQTPSNKVTEKGKYVELRCDPISGHTALYWYRQSLGQGPEFLIYFQGTGAADDSGLPNDRFFAVRPEGSVSTLKIQRTERGDSAVYLCATGSQGQPSYEQYFGPGTRLTVT.

This clone was counted once. J is TRBJ2-2 and V is TRBV9, with D uncertain. Trimming removed 4 bases at V and 4 bases at J, with 8 bases between. From germline, CDR1 is SGDLS and CDR2 YYNGEE. The length of the CDR3 is 13 residues. CDR3 sequence reads: CASSSSPTGELFF. The CDR3 nucleotides read TGTGCCAGCAGCTCAAGTCCCACCGGGGAGCTGTTTTTT.

This chain joins TRBV5-4 and TRBJ2-5; D gene unclear. CDR3 size: 14 residues. The V gene's germline CDR1 is SGHNT and CDR2 YYREEE (reference sequence). Trimming cost V 0 bases and J 2 bases, with 8 bases left between them. The DNA for the CDR3 is TGTGCCAGCAGCTTGGGGGCCACTCAAGAGACCCAGTACTTC. Its protein product is CASSLGATQETQYF.

The chain employs TRBV28 and TRBJ1-4; no firm D call. V lost 4 bases and J 0 bases, leaving 9 bases between the germline ends. Germline CDR1 and CDR2: MDHEN and SYDVKM. CDR3 length: 15 amino acids. This CDR3 reads CASSSYTATNEKLFF. The CDR3 nucleotides read TGTGCCAGCAGTTCCTACACCGCAACTAATGAAAAACTGTTTTTT.

This clone was counted a few times. V and J are TRBV25-1 and TRBJ1-6; the D gene is possibly TRBD1 (5 bases). Germline V CDR1 and CDR2: MGHDK, SYGVNS. The CDR3 spans 15 residues. The germline V and J ends were trimmed by 7 bases and 9 bases, with 19 bases remaining between them. The DNA of the CDR3 is TGTGCCAGCACTGACAGTTATCGGCTTGGTTCACCCCTCCACTTT. This sequence encodes CASTDSYRLGSPLHF.

This clone has more than one count but fewer than ten. The sample has other DNA sequences that encode this CDR3 too. The rearrangement uses TRBV5-6 and TRBJ1-1; D ambiguous. V lost 4 bases and J lost 5, with 12 bases in between. Germline CDR1 is SGHDT and CDR2 is YYEEEE. The CDR3 runs 13 residues. CDR3 sequence: CASSPSTGTEAFF. The DNA for the CDR3 is TGTGCCAGCAGCCCATCGACCGGAACTGAAGCTTTCTTT.